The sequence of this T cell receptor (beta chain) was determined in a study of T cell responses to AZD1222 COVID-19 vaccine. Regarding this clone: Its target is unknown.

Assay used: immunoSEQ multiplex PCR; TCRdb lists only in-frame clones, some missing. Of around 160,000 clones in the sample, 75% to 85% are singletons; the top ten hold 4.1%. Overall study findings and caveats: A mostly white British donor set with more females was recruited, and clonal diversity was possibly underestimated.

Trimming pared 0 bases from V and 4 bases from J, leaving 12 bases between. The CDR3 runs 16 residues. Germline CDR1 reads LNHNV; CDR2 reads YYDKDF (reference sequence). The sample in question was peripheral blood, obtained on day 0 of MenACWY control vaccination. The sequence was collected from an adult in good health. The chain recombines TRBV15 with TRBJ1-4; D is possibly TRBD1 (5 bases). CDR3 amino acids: CATSRETTDLNEKLFF. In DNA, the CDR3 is TGTGCCACCAGCAGAGAAACGACAGACCTTAATGAAAAACTGTTTTTT. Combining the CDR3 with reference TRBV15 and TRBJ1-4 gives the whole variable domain DAMVIQNPRYQVTQFGKPVTLSCSQTLNHNVMYWYQQKSSQAPKLLFHYYDKDFNNEADTPDNFQSRRPNTSFCFLDIRSPGLGDTAMYLCATSRETTDLNEKLFFGSGTQLSVL.